This is a list of T cell receptor beta chains from one sample in a study of cytomegalovirus exposure and HLA in healthy donors. Some clones are missing from TCRdb's copy, which holds only in-frame ones; the method was immunoSEQ multiplex PCR. This sample has about 110,000 clones, with 77% found just once. The sample comprised PBMCs. The receptor set was obtained from a male donor in good health and CMV-seronegative. CDR3s include the opening cysteine and the closing phenylalanine or tryptophan. The D gene is left open where the match is weak.

j_call	d_call	v_call	cdr3_aa
TRBJ2-3	TRBD2	TRBV27	CASSYKIAGGNTDTQYF
TRBJ2-1	TRBD2	TRBV5-1	CASSMILPGLAEMNEQFF
TRBJ2-5	TRBD2	TRBV7-9	CASSVGGLAGGSDQYF
TRBJ2-1	TRBD2	TRBV18	CASSPGTSGFYEQFF
TRBJ2-7	NA	TRBV6-1	CASSPRDIAYEQYF
TRBJ2-3	NA	TRBV7-9	CASSLGRDTQYF
TRBJ1-1	TRBD1	TRBV18	CASSPAGTGQTEAFF
TRBJ1-1	NA	TRBV7-9	CASSLSHTEAFF
TRBJ1-2	TRBD1	TRBV6-1	CASSGTGTGSLYGYTF
TRBJ1-5	NA	TRBV5-5	CASSSPDQPQHF
TRBJ1-2	TRBD1	TRBV5-1	CASSLRTGGDNYGYTF
TRBJ2-7	TRBD2	TRBV5-4	CASSLGRTSGSYEQYF
TRBJ1-4	TRBD1	TRBV7-9	CASSVTGAGDEKLFF
TRBJ2-5	TRBD1	TRBV5-4	CASSSGTGNQETQYF
TRBJ2-7	NA	TRBV6-1	CASSEAPLAIYEQYF
TRBJ2-3	TRBD2	TRBV7-4	CASSLPGLAGVSTDTQYF
TRBJ1-2	NA	TRBV4-1	CASSRGYQGDYGYTF
TRBJ2-3	TRBD2	TRBV7-9	CASSPPSGSGTDTQYF
TRBJ2-5	TRBD2	TRBV2	CASIRQLAGGPRETQYF
TRBJ2-1	TRBD2	TRBV30	CAGYSGVINEQFF
TRBJ2-2	NA	TRBV6-5	CASSYSVQYRTGELFF
TRBJ2-1	TRBD2	TRBV19	CASSLQTSGSRDEQFF
TRBJ1-3	NA	TRBV23-1	CASSQTGSSGNTIYF
TRBJ2-1	NA	TRBV6-1	CASSDSGGVYNEQFF
TRBJ2-7	NA	TRBV29-1	CSVGTSGSYEQYF
TRBJ1-1	NA	TRBV5-4	CASSLGTGRTEAFF
TRBJ1-1	NA	TRBV10-3	CAISESLWQGNTEAFF
TRBJ2-7	TRBD2	TRBV15	CATSREVTSGTYEQYF
TRBJ2-7	TRBD1	TRBV5-1	CASSPGTGYDEQYF
TRBJ1-3	NA	TRBV15	CATSRGRSGTGNTIYF